Below are 26 T cell receptor beta chains sequenced from a single sample in a study of molecular identifiers for immune sequencing clone quantification. A single record per CDR3 protein comes from TCRdb applying MiXCR to the PCR reads. The table records under 800,000 distinct CDR3 sequences, around 25% of them present only once. Sequencing input: naive CD8+ T cells from blood, with Jurkat cell RNA spiked in. Subset: FACS-sorted CD8+CD4-CCR7+CD45RA+ naive T cells. Receptors originate from a human donor in good health. Some libraries in this study had Jurkat cell RNA spiked in.

The sample holds many counts of this clonotype. The chain uses TRBV28 and TRBJ2-7; no reliable D call. The V end was cut by 6 bases, the J end by 5 bases, with 11 bases between. CDR1 and CDR2 (germline): MDHEN, SYDVKM. This CDR3 contains 12 residues. The CDR3 DNA follows: TGTGCCAGCAGCCCCTTTCAGGACGAGCAGTACTTC. It codes for CASSPFQDEQYF. Full variable domain (missing parts from reference TRBV28 and TRBJ2-7): DVKVTQSSRYLVKRTGEKVFLECVQDMDHENMFWYRQDPGLGLRLIYFSYDVKMKEKGDIPEGYSVSREKKERFSLILESASTNQTSMYLCASSPFQDEQYFGPGTRLTVT.

Comment on this clonotype: At one end the junction does not follow the germline gene, possibly because of a read error. This chain uses TRBV7-8 with TRBJ2-6, with a tentative D call TRBD1 (5 bases). The CDR3 length is 16 residues. Germline V gene data show CDR1 as SGHVS and CDR2 as FQNEAQ. CDR3 loop: CASSLHPGSGANVPTF. CDR3 DNA: TGTGCCAGCAGCTTACACCCGGGCTCTGGGGCCAACGTCCCGACTTTC.

Remarks on this clonotype: At one of its ends the junction is not consistent with the germline gene, which may arise from a read error. The chain uses TRBV20-1 and TRBJ1-1; no clear D gene. Germline CDR1 and CDR2: DFQATT and SNEGSKA (reference sequence). This CDR3 spans 11 amino acids. CDR3 coding DNA: TGCAGTGCTAGCGTAGCCGCTGAAGCTCTCTTT. Translating it yields CSASVAAEALF.

This clonotype appeared once. This may be a read error: a much more frequent sequence differs by one nucleotide. The genes are TRBV28 and TRBJ1-1; D not resolved. Germline V CDR1 and CDR2: MDHEN, SYDVKM. Trimming removed 2 bases from V and 11 bases from J, with 12 bases in between. The CDR3 has 12 residues. CDR3 sequence reads: CASSLGRGDAFF. For the CDR3, the DNA is TGTGCCAGCAGTTTAGGACGGGGTGACGCTTTCTTT.

As concerns this clonotype: Just one base apart from a much larger clone, this may be a read error. The chain carries TRBV28 and TRBJ1-1, with D uncertain. This CDR3 comprises 14 residues. Germline CDR1 MDHEN, CDR2 SYDVKM. The CDR3 bases are TGTGCCAGCGGTTTAACCCGTCTTGAGGGTGAAGCTTTCTTT. It is translated as CASGLTRLEGEAFF. Full variable domain (remainder filled in from reference TRBV28 and TRBJ1-1): DVKVTQSSRYLVKRTGEKVFLECVQDMDHENMFWYRQDPGLGLRLIYFSYDVKMKEKGDIPEGYSVSREKKERFSLILESASTNQTSMYLCASGLTRLEGEAFFGQGTRLTVV.

This clonotype was seen only a few times. The chain recombines TRBV4-3 with TRBJ2-5, with D perhaps matching TRBD2 (6 bases). The V and J ends lost 4 bases and 5 bases respectively, with 17 bases between them. The CDR3 runs to 15 residues. Germline CDR1 and CDR2: LGHNA and YSLEER. The CDR3 here is CASSPAGGAGETQYF. CDR3 nucleotide sequence: TGCGCCAGCAGCCCGGCGGGCGGGGCGGGGGAGACCCAGTACTTC.

About this clonotype itself: This may be a read error, as it is one base from a much larger clone. The CDR3 bases are TGTGCCAGCATCAAAGGGACCGGGGAGCTGTTTTTT. Amino acid sequence: CASIKGTGELFF. The chain carries TRBV12-3 or TRBV12-4 and TRBJ2-2; D remains unclear. This CDR3 is 12 amino acids long. The V end lost 7 bases, the J end lost 5 bases, and 8 bases lay between the germline ends.

Turning to this clonotype: A read error may explain this, as a much larger clone is one base away. The chain couples TRBV7-3 to TRBJ2-3; D uncertain. Trimming took off 2 bases at V and 6 bases at J, with 12 bases between the two ends. Germline lookup yields CDR1 SGHTA and CDR2 FQGTGA. The CDR3 runs 14 residues. CDR3 sequence reads: CASSLVCLEDTQYF. CDR3 nucleotide sequence: TGTGCCAGCAGCTTAGTATGTCTGGAGGATACGCAGTATTTT.

This clonotype was seen a handful of times. This chain joins TRBV7-2 and TRBJ1-5, with TRBD1 as a possible D gene (5 bases). The germline V gene has CDR1 SGHTA and CDR2 FQGNSA. This CDR3 comprises 15 residues. Trimming removed 2 bases at V and 0 bases at J, with 8 bases between. The CDR3 loop is CASSLLGTSNQPQHF. The CDR3 DNA reads as TGTGCCAGCAGCTTATTGGGGACTAGCAATCAGCCCCAGCATTTT.

This clonotype was counted many times. V gene TRBV28 combines with J gene TRBJ2-3, with 7 bases that match TRBD2. Germline-derived CDR1 and CDR2 are MDHEN and SYDVKM. There are 17 residues in the CDR3. Trimming cost V 5 bases and J 8 bases; bases outside gene matches: 19. The CDR3 sequence: CASSPRVFGGRAGTQYF. CDR3 nucleotides: TGTGCCAGCAGTCCTAGAGTATTTGGAGGGAGGGCCGGTACGCAGTATTTT. Filled out from reference TRBV28 and TRBJ2-3, the complete variable domain reads DVKVTQSSRYLVKRTGEKVFLECVQDMDHENMFWYRQDPGLGLRLIYFSYDVKMKEKGDIPEGYSVSREKKERFSLILESASTNQTSMYLCASSPRVFGGRAGTQYFGPGTRLTVL.

A word on this clonotype: Germline is not matched at one junction end, which may reflect a read error. The chain combines TRBV19 with TRBJ1-5, with 11 bases fitting TRBD1. CDR3 length: 15 amino acids. Germline V gene sequence: CDR1 LNHDA, CDR2 SQIVND (reference sequence). The CDR3 region has the DNA TGTGCCGGTAGCCCGGGACAGGGGGGCAATCAGCCCCAGCATTTT. This encodes CAGSPGQGGNQPQHF. Complete variable domain (other parts from reference TRBV19 and TRBJ1-5): DGGITQSPKYLFRKEGQNVTLSCEQNLNHDAMYWYRQDPGQGLRLIYYSQIVNDFQKGDIAEGYSVSREKKESFPLTVTSAQKNPTAFYLCAGSPGQGGNQPQHFGDGTRLSIL.

This clonotype was observed a handful of times. The J gene is TRBJ2-2, the V gene TRBV5-6, with 8 positions matching TRBD1. J lost 6 bases, V lost 4 bases, and 8 bases had no gene match. The length of the CDR3 is 15 residues. Per germline, CDR1 SGHDT and CDR2 YYEEEE. The CDR3 bases are TGTGCCAGCAGCAACGTCGGCAGGGGGCCCGGGGAGCTGTTTTTT. Translated, it gives CASSNVGRGPGELFF.

In its sample, this clonotype was seen many times. V usage is TRBV6-1 and J usage is TRBJ1-5; D may be TRBD1 (6 bases). The CDR3 runs to 13 residues. V lost 3 bases and J lost 9, with 12 bases in between. CDR1 is MNHNS, CDR2 SASEGT, per germline. The CDR3 DNA is TGTGCCAGCAGTGACAGGGGACAATGGCCCCAGCATTTT. Translating gives CASSDRGQWPQHF.

This clonotype came up a few times. V and J are TRBV7-6 and TRBJ1-4, with TRBD1 matching 7 bases. Germline V CDR1 and CDR2: SGHVS, FNYEAQ. V trimming: 2 bases; J trimming: 12 bases; junction bases outside the gene matches: 15. The CDR3 is made up of 16 amino acids. This CDR3 is CASSLTGRGQGEELFF. The CDR3 DNA reads as TGTGCCAGCAGCTTAACGGGAAGGGGGCAAGGAGAAGAACTGTTTTTT.

This clonotype has ten or more counts. V and J are TRBV20-1 and TRBJ2-5; D gene ambiguous. This CDR3 region has 12 residues. Germline V CDR1 and CDR2: DFQATT, SNEGSKA (reference sequence). Trimming removed 0 bases at V and 9 bases at J, with 11 bases between. CDR3 DNA sequence: TGCAGTGCTAGAGATCTGGGCCAAGCCCAGTACTTC. As protein: CSARDLGQAQYF.

Here the CDR3 DNA reads TGTGCCAGCAGCTTAATGGTTTATGAGACCCAGTACTTC. It specifies CASSLMVYETQYF. The rearrangement joins TRBV7-6 to TRBJ2-5; D not certain. Germline values: CDR1 SGHVS, CDR2 FNYEAQ. V lost 2 bases, J lost 5 bases, and 9 bases lay in between. The CDR3 has 13 residues.

The chain uses TRBV20-1 and TRBJ1-1; D is perhaps TRBD1 (5 bases). V was cut by 1 base and J by 6 bases, with 12 bases left in between. This CDR3 is 13 amino acids long. Germline loops: CDR1 DFQATT, CDR2 SNEGSKA (reference sequence). The CDR3 bases are TGCAGTGCTAGAGGTTGGAGGGGTCCTGAAGCTTTCTTT. It is translated as CSARGWRGPEAFF.

Note on this clonotype: One end of the junction fails to match germline, which may point to a read error. This chain connects TRBV4-1 to TRBJ2-5; 11 bases map to TRBD1. The CDR3 is 15 amino acids. Germline assignment: CDR1 MGHRA and CDR2 YSYEKL. For the CDR3, the DNA is TGCGCCCGCAGCCCGCGGACAGGGGGCGAAGAGCCCCAGTACTTC. Its protein is CARSPRTGGEEPQYF.

The chain is built from TRBV6-5 and TRBJ1-6; D remains unclear. Germline loops: CDR1 MNHEY, CDR2 SVGAGI. V shed 2 bases and J shed 7 bases, with 9 bases lying between them. This CDR3 is 14 amino acids long. CDR3 sequence (DNA): TGTGCCAGCAGTTACGAAGCCCTAAATTCACCCCTCCACTTT. Translating it yields CASSYEALNSPLHF.

This clonotype was picked up one time. The chain couples TRBV20-1 to TRBJ2-7, with 7 bases lining up with TRBD2. Germline V gives CDR1 DFQATT, CDR2 SNEGSKA (reference sequence). This CDR3 has 16 residues. Losses at the gene ends were 1 base for V and 2 bases for J; bases not matched to a gene: 11. Here the CDR3 reads CSARGIASGYPYEQYF. The CDR3 nucleotides are TGCAGTGCTAGAGGTATCGCTAGCGGTTACCCCTACGAGCAGTACTTC.

At least ten counts were recorded for this clonotype. The chain links TRBV9 to TRBJ1-1; D is undetermined. This CDR3 contains 15 residues. The germline gives CDR1 SGDLS, CDR2 YYNGEE. Trimming pared 0 bases from V and 0 bases from J, leaving 9 bases between. The CDR3 reads CASSVVLPMNTEAFF. CDR3 DNA sequence: TGTGCCAGCAGCGTAGTGCTCCCCATGAACACTGAAGCTTTCTTT.

This clonotype was picked up a small number of times. It differs at one base from a far larger clone, so likely a read error. The chain carries TRBV7-8 and TRBJ2-3; D is undetermined. This CDR3 has 12 amino acids. CDR1 is SGHVS and CDR2 is FQNEAQ in the germline V gene. CDR3 DNA sequence: TGTGCCAGCAGCTTAGAGGTAGATACGCATTATTTT. Residues: CASSLEVDTHYF.

Notes on this clonotype: Being one base from a much bigger clone, this may be a read error. V is TRBV6-6 and J is TRBJ1-1; D is possibly TRBD1 (5 bases). The germline CDR1 and CDR2 sequences are MNHNY and SVGAGI (reference sequence). The CDR3 consists of 18 residues. CDR3 DNA: TGTGCCAGCAGCCACCAGGGCAGGGCAGGAGTCCCGAACACTGAAGCTTCCTTT. Encoded protein: CASSHQGRAGVPNTEASF.

The sample holds many counts of this clonotype. The junction shows a germline mismatch at one end, possibly a read error. The CDR3 nucleotides read TGTGCCAGCAGCCGTGGGACGGCTTACTTC. Protein sequence: CASSRGTAYF. This chain uses TRBV7-9 with TRBJ2-1; D could derive from TRBD1 or TRBD2 (5 bases each). In germline, CDR1 is SEHNR, CDR2 FQNEAQ (reference sequence). This CDR3 comprises 10 residues.

A few counts support this clonotype. This rearrangement joins TRBV5-1 to TRBJ2-1; D possibly uses TRBD1 or TRBD2 (5 bases each). CDR1 SGHRS and CDR2 YFSETQ come from the germline V gene. This CDR3 has 14 residues. Trimming cost V 2 bases and J 8 bases, with 14 bases left between them. The DNA for the CDR3 is TGCGCCAGCAGCTTCATGGGACCCGAGGATGAGCAGTTCTTC. It specifies CASSFMGPEDEQFF.

This chain connects TRBV11-2 to TRBJ1-2; unclear D gene. CDR1 is SGHAT and CDR2 is FQNNGV in the germline V gene. The ends were cut back, 5 bases at V and 5 bases at J, with 18 bases in the middle. This CDR3 contains 15 residues. This chain's CDR3 is CASSPGGGETYGYTF. In nucleotides, the CDR3 is TGTGCCAGCAGCCCCGGAGGCGGCGAGACATATGGCTACACCTTC. The full variable domain, its missing parts supplied by reference TRBV11-2 and TRBJ1-2, is EAGVAQSPRYKIIEKRQSVAFWCNPISGHATLYWYQQILGQGPKLLIQFQNNGVVDDSQLPKDRFSAERLKGVDSTLKIQPAKLEDSAVYLCASSPGGGETYGYTFGSGTRLTVV.